The T cell receptor (beta chain) under discussion was sequenced for a study of cytomegalovirus exposure and HLA in healthy donors. Background on the study: According to later analysis, the same platform produced the 90 to 150 validation and several hundred first-cohort repertoires. Overall study results and limits: About 150 TCR beta chains were listed as cytomegalovirus-associated.

V was clipped by 2 bases and J by 5 bases; unmatched bases: 14. Germline V gives CDR1 LNHNV, CDR2 YYDKDF (reference sequence). CDR3 size: 19 residues. TCRdb keeps only in-frame clones here, not all; method: immunoSEQ multiplex PCR. The data hold 110,000 or so clones, with almost 90% observed a single time. As concerns this clone: Its specificity is not known.

This clonotype was sampled from a woman aged 18 to 35 in good health and CMV-seronegative. Sequencing was carried out using PBMCs. This sequence joins TRBV15 and TRBJ2-3; 12 nucleotides align to TRBD2. The CDR3 loop reads CATSRLPGLTSGGIDTQYF. The CDR3 bases are TGTGCCACCAGCAGACTCCCGGGACTGACTAGCGGGGGCATAGATACGCAGTATTTT.